This TCR beta chain was sequenced for a study of blood T cells in healthy people across ages (dated by TCRdb to the mid-2010s). Turning to the overall study: In model experiments, roughly one uniquely barcoded TCR beta cDNA molecule per two T cells was captured by template switching. Two additional independent replicas of 1 million unique cDNA reads from the same blood draw were analyzed for two donors (one aged 18 to 29 and one aged 80 or older). Donors were grouped into four age groups: young (average roughly 15 years), middle-aged (less than 40), aged (around 60) and long-lived (around 82). Donors of different ages were randomly distributed across sequencing lanes to avoid experimental bias. To track age-related changes in TCR beta repertoire diversity, the study relied on deep sequencing normalized with unique cDNA molecular identifiers. The full study reports these points: The long-lived group showed more naive CD4+ T cells, fewer expanded clones and increased TCR diversity than the aged group, suggesting age selection. Total diversity estimates from one million sequenced T cells were considered lower bounds and underestimates. Because donor CMV infection status was unknown, age-related changes in expanded clonotypes were potentially confounded. Observed TCR beta diversity per million T cells fell roughly linearly with age, and a significant reduction was already apparent by age approximately 41. The percentage of naive T cells measured by flow cytometry correlated strongly with observed TCR beta diversity. Since profiling was done on bulk unsorted PBMCs, naive and antigen-experienced compartments could not be conclusively compared.

The receptor library was made with 5' RACE. Reads for this sample came from an Illumina HiSeq 2500. A second PCR of roughly 7 to 11 cycles was run with a J-beta primer mix and a sample-barcoded 5' primer. A template-switch 5' adaptor carrying 12 random nucleotides introduced a unique molecular identifier onto each TCR beta cDNA molecule. At least 3 million CDR3-containing paired-end reads were obtained from each sample. First-strand cDNA was synthesized from all RNA with the Mint cDNA synthesis kit, primed by a TRBC-specific oligonucleotide. All cDNA was treated with uracil-DNA glycosylase and then went through a first 18-cycle PCR with the universal primers M1SS and BC2_uni_R. The authors' pipeline ran thus. For normalization, 1 million high-quality reads were randomly selected from each sample, with every read carrying a distinct molecular identifier. Instead of being binned into consensus sequences, reads that shared molecular identifiers were thrown out. MiTCR, set to a Q25 quality threshold and the strictest error-elimination algorithm, was used for CDR3 identification, clonotype clustering and error correction. A nonparametric unseen species model with Euler transformation was used to estimate a lower bound on total TCR beta diversity. TCRdb took the public reads, trimmed them with fastp at Q25, ran MiXCR for clone calling and kept in-frame beta chains. CDR3 protein duplicates are merged, each entry listing the most common genes and DNA. The V and J calls come from TCRdb's annotation, not from the publication. The sample table contains about 830,000 distinct CDR3 sequences; only one count was recorded for nearly 60% of them. About 20% of the sample belongs to the ten largest clones.

Comment on this clonotype: Its recognized antigen is unknown. Within one base of it there is no much larger clone, and no base qualities were kept.

Systemically healthy Caucasian individuals from Russia, 35 to 50 in total and aged roughly 6 to 100 years, were included as donors. Each donor gave ten milliliters of peripheral blood, collected into EDTA-treated Vacutainer tubes. PBMCs were isolated by Ficoll-Paque density-gradient centrifugation, with at least 7 million obtained per sample. Total RNA, at least 6 micrograms per sample, was extracted from PBMCs with Trizol reagent. The percentages of naive CD45RAhigh/CD27high T cells were determined by flow cytometry on a PBMC aliquot from every donor. CDR1 is given as MNHEY and CDR2 as SMNVEV, both from the germline V gene (reference sequence). V was cut back by 6 bases and J by 5 bases, leaving a gap of 16 bases between them. The CDR3 contains 14 residues, cysteine and phenylalanine counted. Left in the record is the CDR3 DNA by itself, 42 bases read in frame from the first base.

The clonotype comes from a man aged 25 to 40 in good health. The chain is encoded by TRBV27 joined to TRBJ1-1; the D gene is perhaps TRBD1, from 6 matching bases. The material sequenced was blood. The DNA sequence reads TGTGCCAGCAGCATAACAGGGTATAGTACTGAAGCTTTCTTT. It translates as CASSITGYSTEAFF.